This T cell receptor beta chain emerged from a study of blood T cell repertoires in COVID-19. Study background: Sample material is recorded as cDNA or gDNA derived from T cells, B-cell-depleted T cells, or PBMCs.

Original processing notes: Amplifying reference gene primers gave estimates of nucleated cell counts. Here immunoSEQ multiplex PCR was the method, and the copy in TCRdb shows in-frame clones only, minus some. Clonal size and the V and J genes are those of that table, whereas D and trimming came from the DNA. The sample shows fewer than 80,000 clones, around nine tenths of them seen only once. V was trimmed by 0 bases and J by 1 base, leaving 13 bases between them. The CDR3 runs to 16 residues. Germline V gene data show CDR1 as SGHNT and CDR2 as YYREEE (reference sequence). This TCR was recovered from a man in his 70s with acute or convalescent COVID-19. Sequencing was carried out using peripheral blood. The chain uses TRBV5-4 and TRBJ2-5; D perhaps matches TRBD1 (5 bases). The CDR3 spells CASSLGGRVPQETQYF. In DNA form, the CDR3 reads TGTGCCAGCAGCTTGGGGGGCCGAGTCCCCCAAGAGACCCAGTACTTC.